The 7 T cell receptor beta chains below all came from one sample that was sequenced in a study of cytomegalovirus exposure and HLA in healthy donors. PCR involved 60 Vbeta and 13 Jbeta primers. Assay used: immunoSEQ multiplex PCR; TCRdb lists only in-frame clones, some missing. The sample lists some 220,000 clones, just under 80% occurring once. Sequenced: PBMCs. The receptor set was obtained from a boy younger than 18 in good health and CMV-seronegative.

As for this clone: The junction shows a germline mismatch at one end, possibly a read error. V and J are TRBV7-7 and TRBJ2-3; D is ambiguous. Germline lookup yields CDR1 SSHAT and CDR2 FNYEAQ (reference sequence). The CDR3 runs to 15 residues. The chain's CDR3 is CASSFFSLRTDTQYF. CDR3 in DNA: TGTGCTAGCAGCTTCTTTTCTCTCCGCACAGATACGCAGTATTTT.

This chain links TRBV14 with TRBJ1-3; no clear D gene. The length of the CDR3 is 15 residues. V was clipped by 2 bases and J by 4 bases, with 12 bases between them. The germline V gene has CDR1 SGHDN and CDR2 FVKESK. CDR3: CASSQHFSGGNTIYF. In DNA form, the CDR3 reads TGTGCCAGCAGCCAACATTTCAGCGGAGGAAACACCATATATTTT.

The chain combines TRBV28 with TRBJ2-7; D might be TRBD2 (6 bases). The length of the CDR3 is 15 residues. V lost 7 bases to trimming and J lost 7 bases, with 23 bases between them. Germline V lookup: CDR1 MDHEN, CDR2 SYDVKM. CDR3 loop: CASTAIGGILGEQYF. In nucleotides, the CDR3 is TGTGCCAGCACCGCAATCGGGGGAATCCTGGGGGAGCAGTACTTC.

This chain joins TRBV5-4 and TRBJ1-1; tentatively, D is TRBD1 (6 bases). Germline loops: CDR1 SGHNT, CDR2 YYREEE (reference sequence). This CDR3 spans 15 amino acids. Between the trimmed V and J ends, which lost 0 bases and 7 bases, there was a span of 16 bases. CDR3: CASSLAGTTRSEAFF. The CDR3 DNA sequence: TGTGCCAGCAGCTTGGCGGGGACAACTCGGAGTGAAGCTTTCTTT.

V is TRBV18 and J is TRBJ2-7; TRBD1 might be the D (5 bases). V lost 6 bases and J lost 0, with 12 bases in between. Germline V gives CDR1 KGHSH, CDR2 LQKENI. This CDR3 is built from 14 residues. DNA of the CDR3: TGTGCCAGCTCCGGACAAGGGGACTCCTACGAGCAGTACTTC. This translates into CASSGQGDSYEQYF.

The chain joins TRBV5-1 to TRBJ2-1; TRBD2 agrees at 16 bases. Germline assignment: CDR1 SGHRS and CDR2 YFSETQ. J lost 10 bases, V lost 5 bases, and 24 bases had no gene match. CDR3 size: 21 residues. The CDR3 DNA sequence: TGCGCCAGCAGAACCTTCGGGACAGTGGAGGGGACTAGCGGGAGGGCTCGGGAGCAGTTCTTC. Protein product: CASRTFGTVEGTSGRAREQFF.

Details on this clone: At one end, the junction sequence differs from germline, possibly due to a read error. V usage is TRBV5-1 and J usage is TRBJ2-1; 7 bases match TRBD2. This CDR3 region has 14 residues. Germline CDR1 SGHRS, CDR2 YFSETQ. The CDR3 DNA reads TGCGCCAGCAGCTTGGACCTAGCGGTCAATGGGCAGTTCTTC. Protein product: CASSLDLAVNGQFF.